This T cell receptor beta chain was profiled in a study of shared clonotypes between healthy human individuals. General study findings and limits: In the sorted subsets, rarefaction showed sequencing was incomplete despite large depth. Limited genetic and exposure-history diversity came from having few donors.

Only CD45RO-negative cells positively selected for CCR7 counted as naive CD8 cells, so terminally differentiated effector memory CD45RA+ cells were excluded. Trimming cost V 6 bases and J 3 bases, with 6 bases left between them. Germline assignment: CDR1 SGHTA and CDR2 FQGTGA. This CDR3 comprises 11 residues. Regarding this clone: Its specificity is unknown.

It was 150 to 250 ng DNA, around 32,000 T cell genomes, that sorted-subset replicate PCRs used. The data were produced by immunoSEQ multiplex PCR, yet TCRdb's version contains in-frame clones alone and is incomplete. The table lists around 2,000,000 clones, 85% to 95% of them singletons, with roughly 1.8% in the top ten. Source material: naive CD8+ T cells from PBMCs. The sequence was obtained from a man aged 18 to 30 in good health. Some clones in this sample may be carry-over from other donors' samples. This chain links TRBV7-3 with TRBJ2-7; the D is unclear. In nucleotides, the CDR3 is TGTGCCAGCAGTTCTCACTACGAGCAGTACTTC. Its translation: CASSSHYEQYF.